The sequence of this T cell receptor beta chain was determined in a study of shared clonotypes between healthy human individuals. Naive CD8 cells, CD45RO-negative and positively selected for CCR7, excluded terminally differentiated effector memory CD45RA+ cells. The donors were adults (healthy and HIV-negative) with no recent acute infections or vaccinations. Whole-study results and caveats: The four-donor shared clonotypes exceeded non-shared clonotypes in generation probability, with non-shared ones scoring lower. Researchers found naive subsets generally carried larger estimated richness than memory subsets.

A note on this clone: Its specificity is not known.

V was clipped by 5 bases and J by 3 bases, with 7 bases between them. The CDR3 spans 12 residues. Germline V CDR1 and CDR2: SEHNR, FQNEAQ (reference sequence). Sequencing was performed with immunoSEQ multiplex PCR; in TCRdb, only in-frame clones are kept and a portion is missing. The repertoire consists of around 2,000,000 clones, with less than 95% occurring once and the leading ten covering around 1.1%. The origin of this receptor is a man in his late teens or twenties in good health. The material sequenced was naive CD8+ T cells sorted from blood. V usage is TRBV7-9 and J usage is TRBJ2-5; D unclear. CDR3 sequence reads: CASSPWEETQYF. CDR3 DNA: TGTGCCAGCAGCCCCTGGGAAGAGACCCAGTACTTC. Using reference TRBV7-9 and TRBJ2-5 for the parts outside the CDR3, the full variable domain is DTGVSQNPRHKITKRGQNVTFRCDPISEHNRLYWYRQTLGQGPEFLTYFQNEAQLEKSRLLSDRFSAERPKGSFSTLEIQRTEQGDSAMYLCASSPWEETQYFGPGTRLLVL.